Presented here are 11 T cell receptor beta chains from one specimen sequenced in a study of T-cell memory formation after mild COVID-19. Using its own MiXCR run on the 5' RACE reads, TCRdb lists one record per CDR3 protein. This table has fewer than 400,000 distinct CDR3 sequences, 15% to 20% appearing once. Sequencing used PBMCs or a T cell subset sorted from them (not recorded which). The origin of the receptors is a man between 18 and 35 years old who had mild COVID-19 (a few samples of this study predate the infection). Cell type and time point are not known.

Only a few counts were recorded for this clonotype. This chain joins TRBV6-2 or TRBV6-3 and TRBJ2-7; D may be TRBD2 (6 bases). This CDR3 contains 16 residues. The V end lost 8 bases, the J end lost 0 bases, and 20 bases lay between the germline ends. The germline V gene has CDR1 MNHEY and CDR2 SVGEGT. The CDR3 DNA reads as TGTGCCAGCCGAGACACGACGCTAGCGTCCTCCTACGAGCAGTACGTC. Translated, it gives CASRDTTLASSYEQYV.

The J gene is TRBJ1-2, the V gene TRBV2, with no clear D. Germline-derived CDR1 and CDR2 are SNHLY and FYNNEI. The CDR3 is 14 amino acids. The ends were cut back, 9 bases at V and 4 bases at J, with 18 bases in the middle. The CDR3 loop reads CASLDKTLFYGYTF. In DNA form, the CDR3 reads TGTGCCAGTCTAGACAAAACCCTCTTCTATGGCTACACCTTC.

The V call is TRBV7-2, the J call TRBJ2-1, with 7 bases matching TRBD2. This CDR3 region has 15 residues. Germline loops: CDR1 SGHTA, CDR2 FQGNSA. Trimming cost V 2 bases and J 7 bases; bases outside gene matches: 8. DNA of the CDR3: TGTGCCAGCAGCTTATTTGCGGGGGTCGGTAATGAGCAGTTCTTC. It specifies CASSLFAGVGNEQFF. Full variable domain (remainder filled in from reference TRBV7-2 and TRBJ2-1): GAGVSQSPSNKVTEKGKDVELRCDPISGHTALYWYRQSLGQGLEFLIYFQGNSAPDKSGLPSDRFSAERTGGSVSTLTIQRTQQEDSAVYLCASSLFAGVGNEQFFGPGTRLTVL.

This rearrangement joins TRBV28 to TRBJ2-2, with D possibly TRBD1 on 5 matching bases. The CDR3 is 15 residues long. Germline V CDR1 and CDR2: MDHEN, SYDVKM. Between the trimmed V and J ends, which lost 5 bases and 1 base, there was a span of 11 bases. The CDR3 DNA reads TGTGCCAGCAGTCCTGGGGCAGGGAACACCGGGGAGCTGTTTTTT. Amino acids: CASSPGAGNTGELFF.

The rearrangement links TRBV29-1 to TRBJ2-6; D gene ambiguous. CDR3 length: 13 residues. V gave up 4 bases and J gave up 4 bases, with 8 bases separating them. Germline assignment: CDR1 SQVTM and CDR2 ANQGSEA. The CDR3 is CSVVGSGANVLTF. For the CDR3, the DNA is TGCAGCGTTGTCGGCTCCGGGGCCAACGTCCTGACTTTC.

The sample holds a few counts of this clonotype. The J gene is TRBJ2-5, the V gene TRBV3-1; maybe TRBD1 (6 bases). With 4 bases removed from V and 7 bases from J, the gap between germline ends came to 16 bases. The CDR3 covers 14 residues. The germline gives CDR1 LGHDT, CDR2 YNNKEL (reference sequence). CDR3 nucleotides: TGTGCCAGCAGCCCCACAGGGCCATGGGGGACCCAGTACTTC. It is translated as CASSPTGPWGTQYF.

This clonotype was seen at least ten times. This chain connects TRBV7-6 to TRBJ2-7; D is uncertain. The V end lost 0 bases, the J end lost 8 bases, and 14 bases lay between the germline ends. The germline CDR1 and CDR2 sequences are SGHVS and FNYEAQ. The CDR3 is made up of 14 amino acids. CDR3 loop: CASSLAGKDIKQYF. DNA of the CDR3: TGTGCCAGCAGCTTAGCTGGGAAAGACATTAAGCAGTACTTC.

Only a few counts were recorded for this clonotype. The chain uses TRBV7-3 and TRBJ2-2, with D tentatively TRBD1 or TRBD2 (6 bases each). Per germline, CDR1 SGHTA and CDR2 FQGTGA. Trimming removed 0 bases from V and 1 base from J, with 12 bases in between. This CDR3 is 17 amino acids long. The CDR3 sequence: CASSLTVGGRNTGELFF. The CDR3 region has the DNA TGTGCCAGCAGCTTAACCGTGGGGGGCCGGAACACCGGGGAGCTGTTTTTT.

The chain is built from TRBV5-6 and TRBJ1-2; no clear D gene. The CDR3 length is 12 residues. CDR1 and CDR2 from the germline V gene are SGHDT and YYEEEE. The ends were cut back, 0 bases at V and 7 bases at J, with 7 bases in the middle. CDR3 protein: CASSLASGGYTF. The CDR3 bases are TGTGCCAGCAGCTTGGCGAGCGGTGGCTACACCTTC.

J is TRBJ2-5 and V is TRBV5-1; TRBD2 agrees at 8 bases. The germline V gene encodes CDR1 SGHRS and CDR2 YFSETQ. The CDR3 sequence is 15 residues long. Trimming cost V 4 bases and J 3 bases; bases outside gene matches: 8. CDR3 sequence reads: CASSPVTGGKETQYF. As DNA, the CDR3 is TGCGCCAGCAGCCCTGTGACGGGGGGGAAAGAGACCCAGTACTTC.

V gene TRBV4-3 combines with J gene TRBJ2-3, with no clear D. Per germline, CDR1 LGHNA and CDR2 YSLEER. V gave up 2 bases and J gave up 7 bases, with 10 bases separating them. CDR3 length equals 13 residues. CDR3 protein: CASSQKSSNTQYF. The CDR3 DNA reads TGCGCCAGCAGCCAAAAGTCAAGTAATACGCAGTATTTT.